Listed below are T cell receptor beta chains from one sample, sequenced in a study of cytomegalovirus exposure and HLA in healthy donors. Profiled with immunoSEQ multiplex PCR; TCRdb holds only in-frame clones, not every one. The sample records roughly 180,000 clones, roughly 88% being singletons. Material for sequencing was PBMCs. These receptors were taken from a boy younger than 10 in good health and CMV-seronegative. The CDR3 runs from the conserved cysteine through the conserved F or W. A D gene is named only where the DNA matches it firmly. Only some rows state a clone size, as once, few, many or a class for expanded clones.

TRBJ1-4 | - | - | TRBV2 | CASKNREGEKLFF | TGTGCCAGCAAAAACAGGGAGGGTGAAAAACTGTTTTTT
TRBJ1-1 | - | - | TRBV2 | CASRTAASLSEAFF | TGTGCCAGCAGGACGGCGGCCTCCCTTTCCGAAGCTTTCTTT
TRBJ2-4 | - | - | TRBV28 | CASSFGGVRDIQYF | TGTGCCAGCAGTTTCGGAGGGGTCAGGGACATTCAGTACTTC
TRBJ1-1 | TRBD1 | - | TRBV19 | CASSTGQGRVEAFF | TGTGCCAGTAGTACCGGACAGGGGCGGGTTGAAGCTTTCTTT
TRBJ1-2 | - | - | TRBV27 | CASSTRDYYGYTF | TGTGCCAGCAGCACGAGGGACTACTATGGCTACACCTTC
TRBJ2-2 | - | - | TRBV10-3 | CAISGRPDLGTGELFF | TGTGCCATCAGTGGCCGACCGGATCTAGGCACCGGGGAGCTGTTTTTT
TRBJ2-7 | TRBD2 | - | TRBV7-6 | CASSLGGTSGYEQYF | TGTGCCAGCAGCTTAGGTGGGACTAGCGGTTACGAGCAGTACTTC
TRBJ2-1 | TRBD2 | - | TRBV19 | CASSIGNSGGDYNEQFF | TGTGCCAGTAGTATAGGGAATAGCGGGGGGGACTACAATGAGCAGTTCTTC
TRBJ2-1 | - | - | TRBV18 | CASSPELYNEQFF | TGTGCCAGCTCACCAGAGTTGTACAATGAGCAGTTCTTC
TRBJ2-7 | TRBD2 | once | TRBV5-1 | CASSVLAGGSYEQYF | TGCGCCAGCAGCGTACTAGCGGGGGGGTCCTACGAGCAGTACTTC
TRBJ2-1 | TRBD2 | - | TRBV29-1 | CSVTSEYDEQFF | TGCAGCGTTACTAGCGAGTACGATGAGCAGTTCTTC
TRBJ2-2 | - | - | TRBV5-1 | CASSLPGSANTGELFF | TGCGCCAGCAGCTTGCCAGGGTCCGCGAACACCGGGGAGCTGTTTTTT
TRBJ2-6 | - | - | TRBV5-1 | CASSHQPGSTSGANVLTF | TGCGCCAGCAGCCATCAGCCAGGGTCGACCTCTGGGGCCAACGTCCTGACTTTC
TRBJ2-5 | - | - | TRBV5-1 | CASSTLGAEETQYF | TGCGCCAGCAGTACCCTAGGGGCGGAAGAGACCCAGTACTTC
TRBJ2-1 | TRBD1 | few | TRBV7-8 | CASSLAGGNFYEQFF | TGTGCCAGCAGCTTAGCAGGGGGCAATTTTTATGAGCAGTTCTTC
TRBJ1-5 | - | once | TRBV28 | CASRNGAPNQPQHF | TGTGCCAGCAGGAACGGAGCCCCCAATCAGCCCCAGCATTTT
TRBJ2-3 | - | - | TRBV7-2 | CASSSPWVAGPTDTQYF | TGTGCCAGCAGCTCCCCTTGGGTAGCTGGTCCCACAGATACGCAGTATTTT
TRBJ2-1 | - | - | TRBV28 | CACRSSYNEQFF | TGTGCCTGTCGGAGCTCCTACAATGAGCAGTTCTTC
TRBJ1-3 | TRBD1 | - | TRBV19 | CASRSTGKAGNTIYF | TGTGCCAGTAGATCGACAGGGAAGGCTGGAAACACCATATATTTT
TRBJ2-5 | - | few | TRBV27 | CASSSEWETQYF | TGTGCCAGCAGTTCCGAGTGGGAGACCCAGTACTTC
TRBJ1-5 | - | - | TRBV19 | CASSIGHQGNQPQHF | TGTGCCAGTAGTATAGGTCATCAGGGGAATCAGCCCCAGCATTTT
TRBJ2-6 | TRBD1 | - | TRBV12-5 | CASGLVRQGANSGANVLTF | TGTGCTAGTGGTTTGGTACGACAGGGGGCAAACTCTGGGGCCAACGTCCTGACTTTC
TRBJ2-1 | - | - | TRBV18 | CASSPQGGEQFF | TGTGCCAGCTCACCACAGGGAGGTGAGCAGTTCTTC
TRBJ2-1 | TRBD2 | few | TRBV27 | CASSLNLAGYYNEQFF | TGTGCCAGCAGTTTAAATCTAGCGGGATATTACAATGAGCAGTTCTTC
TRBJ2-7 | TRBD2 | - | TRBV6-5 | CASSYSQASGSYEQYF | TGTGCCAGCAGTTACTCCCAAGCTAGCGGCTCCTACGAGCAGTACTTC
TRBJ1-2 | TRBD1 | - | TRBV2 | CASSFRDRGPDGYTF | TGTGCCAGCAGTTTCCGGGACAGGGGGCCGGATGGCTACACCTTC
TRBJ2-7 | TRBD2 | - | TRBV7-2 | CASSSNSGRRGEQYF | TGTGCCAGCAGCTCAAATAGCGGGAGACGTGGCGAGCAGTACTTC
TRBJ1-2 | TRBD1 | - | TRBV25-1 | CASSERSGGDYGYTF | TGTGCCAGCAGTGAACGGTCAGGGGGCGACTATGGCTACACCTTC
TRBJ2-4 | - | - | TRBV7-8 | CASSPGGGVGKNIQYF | TGTGCCAGCAGCCCGGGCGGGGGCGTGGGCAAAAACATTCAGTACTTC
TRBJ1-4 | - | - | TRBV20-1 | CSARGPEKLFF | TGCAGTGCTCGTGGCCCCGAAAAACTGTTTTTT
TRBJ2-1 | TRBD2 | - | TRBV19 | CASSISGSKSPQFF | TGTGCCAGTAGTATTAGCGGGAGTAAGTCCCCGCAGTTCTTC
TRBJ2-1 | - | - | TRBV4-1 | CASSQEGAEGQFF | TGCGCCAGCAGCCAAGAGGGCGCTGAGGGGCAGTTCTTC
TRBJ2-1 | TRBD2 | - | TRBV14 | CASSQERGRAHEQFF | TGTGCCAGCAGCCAAGAGCGCGGGAGGGCCCATGAGCAGTTCTTC
TRBJ1-1 | - | - | TRBV6-5 | CASTLTGNTEAFF | TGTGCCAGCACCCTGACAGGGAACACTGAAGCTTTCTTT
TRBJ1-3 | - | - | TRBV29-1 | CSVLSGNTIYF | TGCAGCGTACTTTCTGGAAACACCATATATTTT
TRBJ2-5 | - | - | TRBV19 | CASSIGAGIKETQYF | TGTGCCAGTAGTATAGGGGCCGGAATTAAGGAGACCCAGTACTTC
TRBJ2-6 | - | - | TRBV4-3 | CASSHPDGGKANVLTF | TGCGCCAGCAGCCACCCGGACGGAGGTAAGGCCAACGTCCTGACTTTC
TRBJ1-3 | - | - | TRBV7-6 | CASSPHKCGNTIYF | TGTGCCAGCAGCCCGCACAAGTGCGGAAACACCATATATTTT
TRBJ2-5 | TRBD1 | - | TRBV7-2 | CASSSPGTAKGTQYF | TGTGCCAGCAGCAGCCCCGGGACAGCTAAGGGGACCCAGTACTTC
TRBJ2-1 | TRBD2 | - | TRBV19 | CASSPSGRFYNEQFF | TGTGCCAGTAGTCCGAGCGGGAGGTTCTACAATGAGCAGTTCTTC
TRBJ2-1 | - | - | TRBV5-6 | CASSLYASDEQFF | TGTGCCAGCAGCTTGTACGCTTCGGATGAGCAGTTCTTC